One sample yielded the 11 T cell receptor beta chains listed below, sequenced in a study of T cells after yellow fever vaccination. TCRdb ran MiXCR on the 5' RACE reads and lists one entry per CDR3 protein. The sample records approximately 27,000 distinct CDR3 sequences, 4.5% to 7% being singletons. This sample comprised PBMCs, either bulk or a sorted T-cell subset (CD4+, CD8+, memory, or dextramer-sorted; not recorded which), obtained 15 days after the yellow fever booster vaccination. The source of these receptors is a young man who received the YFV17D yellow fever vaccine.

In this sample, this clonotype turned up many times. The genes are TRBV12-3 or TRBV12-4 and TRBJ1-5; D may be TRBD1 (6 bases). V dropped 5 bases and J dropped 7 bases, with 15 bases sitting between them. This CDR3 comprises 14 residues. CDR3 loop: CASSPGDIGQPQHF. The CDR3, as DNA: TGTGCCAGCAGTCCGGGGGACATTGGACAGCCCCAGCATTTT.

This clonotype was recorded many times. An end of the junction does not agree with germline; a read error may underlie this. The chain uses TRBV7-7 and TRBJ2-1; TRBD1 matches 8 bases. The V gene's germline CDR1 is SSHAT and CDR2 FNYEAQ (reference sequence). This CDR3 comprises 14 residues. DNA for the CDR3: TGTGCTAGCAGCTCAAGACAGGGGCATAGTGAGCAGTTCTTC. The encoded protein is CASSSRQGHSEQFF.

This clonotype was seen repeatedly, ten times or more. The gene calls are TRBV6-5 and TRBJ2-6; D gene ambiguous. The length of the CDR3 is 17 residues. Germline loops: CDR1 MNHEY, CDR2 SVGAGI. The V gene lost 5 bases and the J gene lost 5 bases, with 19 bases spanning the gap. The CDR3 coding sequence is TGTGCCAGCAGTCCATTCGGTTCGAGTCATAGGGCCAACGTCCTGACTTTC. Translated: CASSPFGSSHRANVLTF.

This clonotype has a count of ten or more. V gene TRBV5-5 combines with J gene TRBJ2-5, with 8 bases fitting TRBD1. The CDR3 totals 14 residues. V was clipped by 5 bases and J by 2 bases; unmatched bases: 5. The germline gives CDR1 SGHKS, CDR2 YYEKEE (reference sequence). The DNA of the CDR3 is TGTGCCAGCAGAAAAACAGGGGGTCAAGAGACCCAGTACTTC. Its protein product is CASRKTGGQETQYF.

This clonotype was seen many times. The CDR3, as DNA: TGTGCCAGCAGGGAGAACAGGGCTTTCTATGGCTACACCTTC. Its protein product is CASRENRAFYGYTF. The chain carries TRBV28 and TRBJ1-2; D is perhaps TRBD1 (6 bases). The CDR3 loop spans 14 amino acids. Trimming cost V 6 bases and J 4 bases, with 15 bases left between them. Per the germline V gene, CDR1 is MDHEN and CDR2 is SYDVKM.

A remark on this clonotype: Germline is not matched at one junction end, which may reflect a read error. The V and J genes are TRBV5-1 and TRBJ2-1, with D uncertain. Germline lookup yields CDR1 SGHRS and CDR2 YFSETQ. The CDR3 length is 13 residues. CDR3 sequence (DNA): TGCGTCAGCAGGCCACAGACCGACAATGAGCAGCTCTTC. Encoded protein: CVSRPQTDNEQLF.

This clonotype was seen repeatedly, ten times or more. The chain's CDR3 is CASSSERETQYF. The DNA for the CDR3 is TGTGCCAGCAGCTCGGAACGAGAGACCCAGTACTTC. The chain joins TRBV7-2 to TRBJ2-5, with D uncertain. V was trimmed by 4 bases and J by 4 bases, leaving 7 bases between them. CDR1 and CDR2 from the germline V gene are SGHTA and FQGNSA. The CDR3 spans 12 residues.

This clonotype was observed at least ten times. The rearrangement joins TRBV6-1 to TRBJ1-5; TRBD1 might be the D (6 bases). Germline lookup yields CDR1 MNHNS and CDR2 SASEGT. V lost 4 bases and J lost 0, with 19 bases in between. CDR3 length: 18 residues. This CDR3 reads CASSGGGRNYNSNQPQHF. CDR3 sequence (DNA): TGTGCCAGCAGTGGGGGGGGGCGAAATTATAATAGCAATCAGCCCCAGCATTTT.

This clonotype has a count of ten or more. This chain joins TRBV5-1 and TRBJ2-1; 8 nucleotides align to TRBD2. The J segment lost 7 bases and the V segment lost 4 bases, leaving 16 bases of the junction unmatched. Germline V CDR1 and CDR2: SGHRS, YFSETQ. This CDR3 comprises 17 residues. The CDR3 DNA reads as TGCGCCAGCAGCCTCCCTTTAGAAGCGGGAGTAAATAATGAGCAGTTCTTC. Its protein is CASSLPLEAGVNNEQFF.

This clonotype was seen a few times. This chain links TRBV18 with TRBJ2-7; 11 bases are shared with TRBD1. This CDR3 region has 16 residues. V lost 4 bases and J lost 6; bases outside the gene matches: 11. Germline-derived CDR1 and CDR2 are KGHSH and LQKENI. For the CDR3, the DNA is TGTGCCAGCTCACTTTTTGGAGGACAGGGGGCGGGCGAGCAGTACTTC. It specifies CASSLFGGQGAGEQYF. The full variable domain, completed using reference TRBV18 and TRBJ2-7, is NAGVMQNPRHLVRRRGQEARLRCSPMKGHSHVYWYRQLPEEGLKFMVYLQKENIIDESGMPKERFSAEFPKEGPSILRIQQVVRGDSAAYFCASSLFGGQGAGEQYFGPGTRLTVT.

This clonotype was seen repeatedly, ten times or more. V usage is TRBV24-1 and J usage is TRBJ2-2; D is possibly TRBD1 or TRBD2 (6 bases each). The CDR3 spans 13 residues. The germline V and J ends were trimmed by 9 bases and 1 base, with 8 bases remaining between them. The germline gives CDR1 KGHDR, CDR2 SFDVKD. CDR3 protein: CATRGQNTGELFF. CDR3 DNA sequence: TGTGCCACCCGGGGGCAGAACACCGGGGAGCTGTTTTTT.